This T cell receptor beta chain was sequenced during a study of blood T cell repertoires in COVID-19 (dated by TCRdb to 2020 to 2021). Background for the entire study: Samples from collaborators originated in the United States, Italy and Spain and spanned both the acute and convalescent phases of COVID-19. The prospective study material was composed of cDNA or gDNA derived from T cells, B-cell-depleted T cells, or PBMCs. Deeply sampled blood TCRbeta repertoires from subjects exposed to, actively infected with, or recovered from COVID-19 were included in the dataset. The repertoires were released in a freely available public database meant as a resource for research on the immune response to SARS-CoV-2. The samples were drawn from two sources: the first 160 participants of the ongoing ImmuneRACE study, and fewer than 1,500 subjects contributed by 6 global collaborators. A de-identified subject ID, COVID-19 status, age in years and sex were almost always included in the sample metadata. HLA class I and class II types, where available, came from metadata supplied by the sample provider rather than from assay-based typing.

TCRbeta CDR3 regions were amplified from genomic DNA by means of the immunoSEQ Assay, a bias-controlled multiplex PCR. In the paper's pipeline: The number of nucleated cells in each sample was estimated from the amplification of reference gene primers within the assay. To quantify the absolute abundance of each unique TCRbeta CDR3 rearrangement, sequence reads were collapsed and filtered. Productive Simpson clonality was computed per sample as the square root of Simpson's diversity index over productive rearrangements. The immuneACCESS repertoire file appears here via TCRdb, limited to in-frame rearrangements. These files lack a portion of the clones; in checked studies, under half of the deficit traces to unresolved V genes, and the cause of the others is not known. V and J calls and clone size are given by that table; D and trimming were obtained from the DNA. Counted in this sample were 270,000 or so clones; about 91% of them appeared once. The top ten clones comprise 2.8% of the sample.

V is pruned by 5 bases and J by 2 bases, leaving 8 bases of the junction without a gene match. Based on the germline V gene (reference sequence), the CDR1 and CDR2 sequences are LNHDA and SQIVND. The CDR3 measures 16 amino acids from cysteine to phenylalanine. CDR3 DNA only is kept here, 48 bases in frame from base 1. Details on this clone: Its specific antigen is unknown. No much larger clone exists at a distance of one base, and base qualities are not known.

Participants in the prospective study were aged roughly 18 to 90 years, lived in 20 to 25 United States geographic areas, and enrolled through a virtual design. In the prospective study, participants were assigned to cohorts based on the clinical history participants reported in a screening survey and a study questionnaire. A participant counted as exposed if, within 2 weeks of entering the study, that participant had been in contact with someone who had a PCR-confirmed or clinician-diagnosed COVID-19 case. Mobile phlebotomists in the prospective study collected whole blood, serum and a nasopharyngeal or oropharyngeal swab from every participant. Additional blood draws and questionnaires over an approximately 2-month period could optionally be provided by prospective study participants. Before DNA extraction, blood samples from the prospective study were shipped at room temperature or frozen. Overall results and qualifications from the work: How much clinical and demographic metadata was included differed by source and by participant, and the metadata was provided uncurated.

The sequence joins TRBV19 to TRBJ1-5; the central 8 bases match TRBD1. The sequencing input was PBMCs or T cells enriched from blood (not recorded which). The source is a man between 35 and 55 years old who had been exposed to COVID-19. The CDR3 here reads CASSVSGGLGNQPQHF. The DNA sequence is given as TGTGCCAGTAGTGTTTCAGGGGGCTTGGGCAATCAGCCCCAGCATTTT. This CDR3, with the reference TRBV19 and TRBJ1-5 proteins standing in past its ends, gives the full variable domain DGGITQSPKYLFRKEGQNVTLSCEQNLNHDAMYWYRQDPGQGLRLIYYSQIVNDFQKGDIAEGYSVSREKKESFPLTVTSAQKNPTAFYLCASSVSGGLGNQPQHFGDGTRLSIL.